This T cell receptor (beta chain) comes out of a study of T-cell reconstitution after alpha-beta-depleted transplantation in children. General observations from the study: For some patients, TCRbeta diversity was high at day 60 because of recipient T cells and thymic progenitors that survived. Reportedly, alpha-beta T cells present about two months post-transplant originated from several hundred expanded clones of graft origin. A year post-transplant, T-cell counts and diversity derived mostly from newly produced T cells.

CDR1 is MNHNS, CDR2 SASEGT, per germline. V lost 9 bases, J lost 0 bases, and 14 bases lay in between. The CDR3 length is 14 residues. For TCRbeta, the library was prepared with unique molecular identifiers. TCRdb processed the PCR reads anew with MiXCR; each CDR3 protein has one entry. Of tens of thousands of distinct CDR3 sequences listed, over 12% are singletons. This clonotype was seen repeatedly, ten times or more. The antigen remains undetermined. Here the sequenced sample was PBMCs, mostly from graft donor cells, taken 180 days after TCRalphabeta/CD19-depleted stem cell transplant. The receptor's source is a male patient aged 2 to 9 who had a stem cell transplant for acute lymphoblastic leukemia, so the T cells may come from the graft donor. The chain joins TRBV6-1 to TRBJ1-1; maybe TRBD1 (6 bases). The CDR3 region is CARVGTPMNTEAFF. CDR3 coding DNA: TGTGCCAGAGTCGGGACACCCATGAACACTGAAGCTTTCTTT.